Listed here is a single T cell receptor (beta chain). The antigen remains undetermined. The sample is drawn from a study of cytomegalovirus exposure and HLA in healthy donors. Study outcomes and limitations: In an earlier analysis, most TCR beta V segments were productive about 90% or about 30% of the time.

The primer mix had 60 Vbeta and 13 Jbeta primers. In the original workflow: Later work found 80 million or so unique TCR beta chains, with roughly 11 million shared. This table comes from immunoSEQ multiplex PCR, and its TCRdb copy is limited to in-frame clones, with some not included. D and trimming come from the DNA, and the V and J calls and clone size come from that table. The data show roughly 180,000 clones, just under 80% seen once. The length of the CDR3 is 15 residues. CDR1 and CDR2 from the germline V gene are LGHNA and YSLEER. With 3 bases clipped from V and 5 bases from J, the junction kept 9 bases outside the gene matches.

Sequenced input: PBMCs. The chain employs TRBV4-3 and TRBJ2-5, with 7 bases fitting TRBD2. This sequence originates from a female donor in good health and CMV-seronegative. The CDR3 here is CASSQISGLGETQYF. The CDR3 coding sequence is TGCGCCAGCAGCCAGATTAGCGGGTTGGGGGAGACCCAGTACTTC.